This TCR beta chain was identified during a study of blood T cell repertoires in COVID-19. Per germline, CDR1 SGHNT and CDR2 YYREEE (reference sequence). The length of the CDR3 is 16 residues. The V segment lost 0 bases and the J segment 5 bases; nucleotides outside the gene matches: 7. Clones were sequenced by immunoSEQ multiplex PCR, and TCRdb holds only the in-frame ones, with some missing. The sample consists of 150,000 to 180,000 clones, 83% of them appearing once. This clonotype originated in a woman aged 60-70 years with COVID-19, enrolled during active disease. Material for sequencing was peripheral blood. V and J are TRBV5-4 and TRBJ2-3; TRBD2 agrees at 9 bases. The CDR3 bases are TGTGCCAGCAGCTTGGCTTCTAGCGGGAAGGTAGATACGCAGTATTTT. Protein sequence: CASSLASSGKVDTQYF.